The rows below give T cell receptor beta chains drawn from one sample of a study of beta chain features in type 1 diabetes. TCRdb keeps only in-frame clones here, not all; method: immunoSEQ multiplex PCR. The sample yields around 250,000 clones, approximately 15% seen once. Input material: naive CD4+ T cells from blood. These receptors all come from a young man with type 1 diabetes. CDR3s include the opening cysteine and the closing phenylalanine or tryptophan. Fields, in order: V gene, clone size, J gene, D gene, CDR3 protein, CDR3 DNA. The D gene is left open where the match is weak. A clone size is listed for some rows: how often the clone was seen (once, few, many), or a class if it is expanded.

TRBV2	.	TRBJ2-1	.	CASRYRDFQFF	TGTGCCAGCAGGTACCGGGACTTCCAGTTCTTC
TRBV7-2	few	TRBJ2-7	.	CASSPRVGGSYEQYF	TGTGCCAGCAGCCCACGGGTAGGGGGCTCCTACGAGCAGTACTTC
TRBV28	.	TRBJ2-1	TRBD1	CASSLLGQGVDEQFF	TGTGCCAGCAGTTTATTAGGACAGGGTGTTGATGAGCAGTTCTTC
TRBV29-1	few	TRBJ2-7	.	CSVGVNTEQYF	TGCAGCGTTGGTGTAAACACCGAGCAGTACTTC
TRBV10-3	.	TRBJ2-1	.	CALTDRTGGEQFF	TGTGCCCTCACCGACAGAACGGGCGGTGAGCAGTTCTTC
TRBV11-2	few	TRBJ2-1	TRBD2	CASSLVVAGGDNEQFF	TGTGCCAGCAGCTTAGTTGTAGCGGGAGGGGACAATGAGCAGTTCTTC
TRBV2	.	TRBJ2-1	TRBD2	CASSELAGTTYNEQFF	TGTGCCAGCAGTGAGTTAGCGGGGACGACCTACAATGAGCAGTTCTTC
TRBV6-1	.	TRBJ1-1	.	CASREGTEAFF	TGTGCCAGCAGGGAGGGCACTGAAGCTTTCTTT
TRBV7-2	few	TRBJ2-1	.	CASSSYSNEQFF	TGTGCCAGCAGCTCCTACAGCAATGAGCAGTTCTTC
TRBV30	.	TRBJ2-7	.	CAWGGITYEQYF	TGTGCCTGGGGGGGGATCACCTACGAGCAGTACTTC
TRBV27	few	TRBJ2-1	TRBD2	CASSLSGRAFNEQFF	TGTGCCAGCAGTCTGAGCGGGAGGGCCTTCAATGAGCAGTTCTTC
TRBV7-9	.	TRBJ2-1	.	CASSPGILYNEQFF	TGTGCCAGCAGCCCCGGGATACTCTACAATGAGCAGTTCTTC
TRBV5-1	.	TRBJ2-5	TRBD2	CASSLVSGGQETQYF	TGCGCCAGCAGCTTGGTTAGCGGGGGTCAAGAGACCCAGTACTTC
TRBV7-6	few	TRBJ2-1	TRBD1	CASSFFRGIENEQFF	TGTGCCAGCAGCTTCTTCAGGGGGATAGAGAATGAGCAGTTCTTC
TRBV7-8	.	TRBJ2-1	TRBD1	CASSLGQGAYNEQFF	TGTGCCAGCAGCTTGGGACAGGGGGCATACAATGAGCAGTTCTTC
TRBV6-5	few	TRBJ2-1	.	CASSPPGSSYNEQFF	TGTGCCAGCAGTCCCCCCGGGAGCTCCTACAATGAGCAGTTCTTC
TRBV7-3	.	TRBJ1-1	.	CASSLRWAGSTEAFF	TGTGCCAGCAGCTTACGATGGGCGGGGAGCACTGAAGCTTTCTTT
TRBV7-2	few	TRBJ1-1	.	CASSLMRGMNTEAFF	TGTGCCAGCAGCTTAATGCGGGGGATGAACACTGAAGCTTTCTTT
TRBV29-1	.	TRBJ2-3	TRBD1	CSVQRDRVPDTQYF	TGCAGCGTTCAAAGGGACAGGGTCCCAGATACGCAGTATTTT
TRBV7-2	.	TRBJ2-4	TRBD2	CASSFSGSKNIQYF	TGTGCCAGCAGCTTTAGCGGGAGCAAAAACATTCAGTACTTC
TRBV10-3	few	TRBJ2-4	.	CAISAANGAKNIQYF	TGTGCCATCAGTGCGGCCAACGGGGCCAAAAACATTCAGTACTTC
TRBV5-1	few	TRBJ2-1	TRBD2	CASVPGSGSYNEQFF	TGCGCCAGTGTGCCGGGGAGCGGGAGCTACAATGAGCAGTTCTTC
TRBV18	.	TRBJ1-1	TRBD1	CASSPTGVTEAFF	TGTGCCAGCTCACCCACAGGGGTCACTGAAGCTTTCTTT
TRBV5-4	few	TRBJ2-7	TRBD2	CASNGPGGAGGSRQYF	TGTGCCAGCAACGGACCGGGTGGGGCGGGAGGTTCTAGGCAGTACTTC
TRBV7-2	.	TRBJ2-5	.	CASSLLDGGLETQYF	TGTGCCAGCAGCCTACTAGATGGAGGTCTAGAGACCCAGTACTTC
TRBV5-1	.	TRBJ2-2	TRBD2	CATRTSGRANTGELFF	TGCGCCACAAGGACTAGCGGGAGAGCGAACACCGGGGAGCTGTTTTTT
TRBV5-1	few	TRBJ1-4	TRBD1	CASSLAGTGDEKLFF	TGCGCCAGCAGCTTGGCTGGGACAGGGGATGAAAAACTGTTTTTT
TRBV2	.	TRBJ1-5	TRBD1	CASSTDRLNQPQHF	TGTGCCAGCAGCACGGACAGGCTGAATCAGCCCCAGCATTTT
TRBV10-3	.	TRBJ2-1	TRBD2	CATGDSGRFNEQFF	TGTGCCACGGGGGATAGCGGGAGATTCAATGAGCAGTTCTTC
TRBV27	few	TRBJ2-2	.	CASSLFQNTGELFF	TGTGCCAGCAGTTTGTTTCAGAACACCGGGGAGCTGTTTTTT
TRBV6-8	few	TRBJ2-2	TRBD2	CASRPPAGGPVTGELFF	TGTGCCAGCAGACCCCCAGCGGGAGGGCCGGTCACCGGGGAGCTGTTTTTT
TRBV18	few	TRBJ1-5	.	CASSPPGGFQPQHF	TGTGCCAGCTCACCACCTGGGGGGTTCCAGCCCCAGCATTTT
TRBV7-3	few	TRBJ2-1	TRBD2	CASSPTGTSGSHEQFF	TGTGCCAGCAGCCCAACTGGGACTAGCGGGAGCCATGAGCAGTTCTTC
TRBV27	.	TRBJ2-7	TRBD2	CASSSLAGGSYEQYF	TGTGCCAGCAGTTCACTAGCGGGAGGATCTTACGAGCAGTACTTC
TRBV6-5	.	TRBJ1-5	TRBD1	CASRQTGGTNQPQHF	TGTGCCAGCAGGCAAACAGGGGGTACCAATCAGCCCCAGCATTTT
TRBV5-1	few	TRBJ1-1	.	CASSLTGMNTEAFF	TGCGCCAGCAGCTTGACAGGGATGAACACTGAAGCTTTCTTT
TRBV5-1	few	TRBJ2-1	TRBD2	CASSLALAGLDEQFF	TGCGCCAGCAGCTTGGCCCTAGCGGGACTCGATGAGCAGTTCTTC
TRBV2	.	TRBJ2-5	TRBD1	CASSRDRVGQETQYF	TGTGCCAGCAGCCGCGACAGGGTCGGGCAGGAGACCCAGTACTTC
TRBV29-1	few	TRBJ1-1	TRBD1	CSGTGGGPMNTEAFF	TGCAGCGGGACAGGGGGCGGACCGATGAACACTGAAGCTTTCTTT
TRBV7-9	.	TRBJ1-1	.	CAPGGENTEAFF	TGTGCCCCCGGGGGGGAGAACACTGAAGCTTTCTTT
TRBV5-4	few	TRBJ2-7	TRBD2	CASNLAGVEEQYF	TGTGCCAGCAACCTAGCGGGGGTAGAAGAGCAGTACTTC
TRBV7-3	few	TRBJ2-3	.	CASSLRIGGEGTDTQYF	TGTGCCAGCAGCTTAAGGATTGGCGGGGAAGGCACAGATACGCAGTATTTT
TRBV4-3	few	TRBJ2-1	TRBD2	CASSWSGRGYGEQFF	TGCGCCAGCAGCTGGAGCGGGAGGGGTTACGGTGAGCAGTTCTTC
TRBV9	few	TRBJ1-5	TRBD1	CASSLGTGGSGQPQHF	TGTGCCAGCAGCCTGGGCACAGGGGGCTCAGGTCAGCCCCAGCATTTT